The count of the clone carrying this T cell receptor beta chain is one. Its cognate antigen is unknown. This sample was taken from a study of T cell responses to AZD1222 COVID-19 vaccine. Study in general: Researchers grouped second doses given at about 4 or about 12 weeks into one pool.

Germline values: CDR1 SGHDT, CDR2 YYEEEE. The CDR3 extends over 16 amino acids. V was pared by 6 bases and J by 2 bases, with 12 bases of the junction left unmatched. Measured with immunoSEQ multiplex PCR; TCRdb has only the in-frame clones, and not every one. The data hold approximately 56,000 clones, with 80% to 90% observed a single time. Findings and limits, study-wide: The study sampled repertoires only after the peak T cell response. Close to half of spike-specific TCRs reportedly recognize unmutated variant regions. Only a handful of AZD1222 recipients tested seropositive at baseline.

Sequenced material: peripheral blood, taken on day 0 of AZD1222 vaccination. The source of this sequence is an adult in good health. The chain is built from TRBV5-6 and TRBJ2-3, with TRBD2 identical over 7 bases. In DNA form, the CDR3 reads TGTGCCAGCAAGCGAAGGGGAGGGTTGAACACAGATACGCAGTATTTT. This translates into CASKRRGGLNTDTQYF.